This T cell receptor (beta chain) was recorded in a study of long-term antiretroviral therapy in people with HIV. At the level of the study: There is a gap of about a decade between the earliest samples and the later 2015 immediate-ART recommendation.

Germline V gene sequence: CDR1 MNHEY, CDR2 SVGAGI. V lost 6 bases, J lost 5 bases, and 10 bases lay in between. The CDR3 runs to 13 residues. At survey level, the immunoSEQ assay was run in its v3.0 version. The assay was immunoSEQ multiplex PCR, and TCRdb's table has in-frame clones only and misses some. The table shows about 24,000 clones, with 79% occurring only once. Study outcomes and limitations: Repertoires looked antigen-experienced, with only a slight naive shift after ART. All blood samples came from the years 2004 to 2017, possibly under older ART regimens. Documentation of ART adherence, viral resistance or therapy changes was absent.

For this clone: The antigen is unknown.

The sequencing here drew on unsorted PBMCs, taken 1.2 years after starting antiretroviral therapy. The TCR was taken from a woman aged 40 to 49 with HIV. The chain uses TRBV6-5 and TRBJ2-2; no reliable D call. In DNA form, the CDR3 reads TGTGCCAGCAGCCGACAACCAACCGGGGAGCTGTTTTTT. Encoded protein: CASSRQPTGELFF.